Listed below are T cell receptor beta chains from one sample, sequenced in a study of shared clonotypes between healthy human individuals. Assay used: immunoSEQ multiplex PCR; TCRdb lists only in-frame clones, some missing. This table holds some 360,000 clones, less than 75% found once. The sample was memory CD4+ T cells sorted from blood. Receptors originate from a man under 40 in good health. CDR3s leave out the opening cysteine and the closing phenylalanine or tryptophan. The D gene is left open where the match is weak. Where a row states a size, it is once, few, many or the class of an expanded clone; other rows omit it.

size | J | D | V | CDR3
NA | TRBJ2-7 | NA | TRBV27 | ASSLPPPTGNYEQY
NA | TRBJ2-1 | TRBD2 | TRBV7-2 | ASTRTSGDNEQF
NA | TRBJ2-1 | TRBD1 | TRBV4-3 | ASSQETGGSYNEQF
once | TRBJ2-3 | NA | TRBV21-1 | ASSVRRRGTGTQY
NA | TRBJ2-3 | NA | TRBV6-1 | ASANRFEY
NA | TRBJ2-7 | NA | TRBV9 | ASSVGQQESYEQY
NA | TRBJ2-3 | TRBD2 | TRBV28 | ASSPGRAFPDTQY
NA | TRBJ2-2 | TRBD2 | TRBV12-5 | ASGPSGTAGELF
few | TRBJ1-5 | NA | TRBV19 | ASRSFGQAGQPQH
NA | TRBJ2-3 | NA | TRBV6-1 | ASSSPGTRQY
few | TRBJ2-1 | TRBD2 | TRBV27 | ASSLFLAGVVEQF
once | TRBJ2-7 | TRBD1 | TRBV7-9 | ASSSTGGSRWSYEQY
NA | TRBJ1-5 | NA | TRBV19 | ASTSHSNQPQH
NA | TRBJ2-1 | TRBD2 | TRBV6-5 | ASFPGGRASDEQF
NA | TRBJ1-2 | NA | TRBV5-1 | ASNLGDNLNYGYT
NA | TRBJ2-7 | NA | TRBV7-9 | ASSLALLGGYEQY
NA | TRBJ2-2 | NA | TRBV27 | ASSRGLYTGELF
NA | TRBJ2-7 | NA | TRBV7-2 | ASSLRDFSRYEQY
NA | TRBJ2-1 | TRBD2 | TRBV7-9 | ASSSSGPLAGVYNEQF
NA | TRBJ2-5 | NA | TRBV11-3 | ASSLSDEETQY
NA | TRBJ2-5 | NA | TRBV5-1 | ASSPGEVSQETQY
once | TRBJ2-1 | NA | TRBV25-1 | ASSDTIQGRPYNEQF
NA | TRBJ2-2 | NA | TRBV18 | ASSPAVANTGELF
NA | TRBJ2-3 | NA | TRBV5-1 | ASSLDLRADTQY
NA | TRBJ2-1 | NA | TRBV11-2 | ASSLEPGLGEQF
NA | TRBJ2-1 | NA | TRBV19 | ASSYSVYYNEQF
NA | TRBJ1-4 | NA | TRBV5-1 | ASSPGGEKLF
NA | TRBJ2-5 | NA | TRBV30 | AWGPGTLAGETQY
few | TRBJ1-3 | NA | TRBV6-1 | GLSTGNTIY
NA | TRBJ2-5 | NA | TRBV9 | ASSYSAQGVETQY
NA | TRBJ2-1 | NA | TRBV7-2 | ASSLQHEQF
NA | TRBJ1-2 | TRBD1 | TRBV4-1 | ASSQQGTVYGYT
NA | TRBJ2-7 | NA | TRBV6-6 | ASSSPVLTSYEQY
NA | TRBJ1-1 | NA | TRBV18 | ASSNQGNTEAF
many | TRBJ2-1 | NA | TRBV19 | ASSIDGSSHNEQF
many | TRBJ2-2 | TRBD1 | TRBV7-3 | ASRTGGLGTGELF
NA | TRBJ1-4 | NA | TRBV14 | ASSQEGGRFGKLF
many | TRBJ1-1 | NA | TRBV7-8 | ASSRKSNSQANTEAF
few | TRBJ2-3 | NA | TRBV5-1 | ASSLATVTDTQY
few | TRBJ2-1 | TRBD2 | TRBV18 | ASSSIAGGHNEQF
once | TRBJ2-3 | NA | TRBV15 | ATSRDRTDTQY
NA | TRBJ2-3 | NA | TRBV5-1 | ASSLPVTDTQY
NA | TRBJ2-7 | NA | TRBV19 | ASKGVYYEQY
NA | TRBJ2-5 | TRBD2 | TRBV7-2 | ASSRAGGPMETQY
few | TRBJ2-1 | NA | TRBV10-1 | ASSESGTYNEQF
NA | TRBJ2-7 | TRBD2 | TRBV4-3 | AGSQDLAGAYEQY
few | TRBJ2-1 | TRBD2 | TRBV27 | ASSLGDYRNWDEQF
NA | TRBJ2-7 | TRBD2 | TRBV11-2 | ASSFPGTSANEQY
NA | TRBJ2-5 | NA | TRBV19 | ASSIGTGTQETQY
NA | TRBJ2-7 | NA | TRBV19 | ASRRVDS